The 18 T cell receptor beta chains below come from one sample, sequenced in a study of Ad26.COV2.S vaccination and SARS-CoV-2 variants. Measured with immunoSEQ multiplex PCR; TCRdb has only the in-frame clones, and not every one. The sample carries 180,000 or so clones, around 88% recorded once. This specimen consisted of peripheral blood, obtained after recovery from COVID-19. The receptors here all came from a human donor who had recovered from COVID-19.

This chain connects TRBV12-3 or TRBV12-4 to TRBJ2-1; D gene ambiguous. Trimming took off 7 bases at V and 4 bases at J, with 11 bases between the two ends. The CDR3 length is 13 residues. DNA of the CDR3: TGTGCCAGCAAGCTTCTAGATTACAATGAGCAGTTCTTC. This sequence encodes CASKLLDYNEQFF.

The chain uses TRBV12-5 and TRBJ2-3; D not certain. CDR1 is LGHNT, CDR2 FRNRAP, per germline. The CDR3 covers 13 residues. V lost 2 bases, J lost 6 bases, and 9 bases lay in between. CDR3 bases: TGTGCTAGTGGTTTGAAATCTGGTGATACGCAGTATTTT. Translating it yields CASGLKSGDTQYF.

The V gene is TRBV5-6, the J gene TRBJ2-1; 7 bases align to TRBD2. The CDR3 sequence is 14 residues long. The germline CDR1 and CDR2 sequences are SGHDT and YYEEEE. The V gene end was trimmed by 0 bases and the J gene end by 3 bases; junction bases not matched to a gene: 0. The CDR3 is CASSLGGSYNEQFF. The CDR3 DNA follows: TGTGCCAGCAGCTTGGGCGGGAGCTACAATGAGCAGTTCTTC.

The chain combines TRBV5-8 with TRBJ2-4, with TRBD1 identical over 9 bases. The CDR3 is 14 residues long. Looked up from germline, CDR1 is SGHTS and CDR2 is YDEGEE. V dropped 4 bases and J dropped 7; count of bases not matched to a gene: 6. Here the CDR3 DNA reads TGTGCCAGCAGCCCACGACAGGGGGGGAACATTCAGTACTTC. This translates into CASSPRQGGNIQYF.

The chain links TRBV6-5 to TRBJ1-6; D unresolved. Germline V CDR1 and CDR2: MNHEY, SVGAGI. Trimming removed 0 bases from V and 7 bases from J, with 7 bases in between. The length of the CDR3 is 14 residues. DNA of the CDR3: TGTGCCAGCAGTTACTCCGGTTACAATTCACCCCTCCACTTT. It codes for CASSYSGYNSPLHF.

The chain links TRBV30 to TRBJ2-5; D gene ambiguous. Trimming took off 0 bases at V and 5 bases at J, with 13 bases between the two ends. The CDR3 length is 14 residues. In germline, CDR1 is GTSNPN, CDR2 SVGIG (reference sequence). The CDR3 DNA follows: TGTGCCTGGAGTGTAGGGTATCTCGGGGAGACCCAGTACTTC. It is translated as CAWSVGYLGETQYF.

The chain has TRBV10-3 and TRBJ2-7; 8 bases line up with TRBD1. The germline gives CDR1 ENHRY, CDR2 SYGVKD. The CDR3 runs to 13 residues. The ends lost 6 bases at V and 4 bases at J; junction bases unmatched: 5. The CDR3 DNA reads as TGTGCCATCAGCGCGACAGGGGCTTACGAGCAGTACTTC. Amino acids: CAISATGAYEQYF.

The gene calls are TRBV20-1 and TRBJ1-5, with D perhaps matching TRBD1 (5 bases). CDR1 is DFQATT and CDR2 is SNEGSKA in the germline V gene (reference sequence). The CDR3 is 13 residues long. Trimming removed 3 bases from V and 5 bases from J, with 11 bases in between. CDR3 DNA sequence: TGCAGTGCTAGTCGTGAAGGGGATCAGCCCCAGCATTTT. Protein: CSASREGDQPQHF.

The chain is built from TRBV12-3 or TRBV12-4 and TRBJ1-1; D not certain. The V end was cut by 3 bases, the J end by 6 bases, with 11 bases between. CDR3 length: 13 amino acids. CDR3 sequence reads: CASSFSFEAEAFF. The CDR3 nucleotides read TGTGCCAGCAGTTTTTCGTTCGAGGCTGAAGCTTTCTTT.

CDR3 protein: CASSAPAGGGGDTQYF. In DNA form, the CDR3 reads TGTGCCAGCAGTGCTCCAGCGGGAGGGGGCGGAGATACGCAGTATTTT. The J gene is TRBJ2-3, the V gene TRBV6-1, with TRBD2 identical over 10 bases. Germline values: CDR1 MNHNS, CDR2 SASEGT. V lost 4 bases to trimming and J lost 5 bases; unmatched junction nucleotides: 9. The CDR3 consists of 16 residues.

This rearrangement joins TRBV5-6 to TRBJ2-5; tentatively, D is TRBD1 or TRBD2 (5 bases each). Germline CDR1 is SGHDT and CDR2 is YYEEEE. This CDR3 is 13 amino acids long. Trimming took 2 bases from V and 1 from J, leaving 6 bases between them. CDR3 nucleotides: TGTGCCAGCAGCTTCGGGGCCCAAGAGACCCAGTACTTC. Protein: CASSFGAQETQYF. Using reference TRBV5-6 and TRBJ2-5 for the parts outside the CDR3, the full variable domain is DAGVTQSPTHLIKTRGQQVTLRCSPKSGHDTVSWYQQALGQGPQFIFQYYEEEERQRGNFPDRFSGHQFPNYSSELNVNALLLGDSALYLCASSFGAQETQYFGPGTRLLVL.

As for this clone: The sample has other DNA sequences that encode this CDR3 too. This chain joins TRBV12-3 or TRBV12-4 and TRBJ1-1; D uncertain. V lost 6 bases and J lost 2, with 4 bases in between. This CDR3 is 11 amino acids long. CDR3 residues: CASSPNTEAFF. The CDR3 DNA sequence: TGTGCCAGCAGCCCCAACACTGAAGCTTTCTTT.

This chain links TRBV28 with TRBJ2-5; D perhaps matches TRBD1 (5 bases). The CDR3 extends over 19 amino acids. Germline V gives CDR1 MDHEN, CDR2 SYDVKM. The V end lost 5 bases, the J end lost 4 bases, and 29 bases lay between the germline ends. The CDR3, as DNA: TGTGCCAGCAGTCCCTCCAAACGATCAGGGTTGGGTTTGGGAGAGACCCAGTACTTC. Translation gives CASSPSKRSGLGLGETQYF.

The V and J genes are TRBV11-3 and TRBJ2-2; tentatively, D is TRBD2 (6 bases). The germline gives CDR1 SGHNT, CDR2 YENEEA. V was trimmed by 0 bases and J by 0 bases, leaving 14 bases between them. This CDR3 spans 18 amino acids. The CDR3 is CASSLEGWGGTNTGELFF. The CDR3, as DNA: TGTGCCAGCAGCTTAGAGGGATGGGGCGGGACGAACACCGGGGAGCTGTTTTTT.

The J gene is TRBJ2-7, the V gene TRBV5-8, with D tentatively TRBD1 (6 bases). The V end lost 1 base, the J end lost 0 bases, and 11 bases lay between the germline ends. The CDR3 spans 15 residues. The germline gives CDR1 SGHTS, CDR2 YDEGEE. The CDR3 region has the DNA TGTGCCAGCAGCTTGAGGCAGGGGCTCTCCTACGAGCAGTACTTC. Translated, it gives CASSLRQGLSYEQYF.

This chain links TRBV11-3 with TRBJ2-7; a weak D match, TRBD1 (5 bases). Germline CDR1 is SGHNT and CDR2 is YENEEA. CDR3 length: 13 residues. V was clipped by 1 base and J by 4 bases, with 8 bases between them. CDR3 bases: TGTGCCAGCAGCTTAGCACAGGAGTACGAGCAGTACTTC. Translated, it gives CASSLAQEYEQYF. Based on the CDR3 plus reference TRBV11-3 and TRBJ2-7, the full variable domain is EAGVVQSPRYKIIEKKQPVAFWCNPISGHNTLYWYLQNLGQGPELLIRYENEEAVDDSQLPKDRFSAERLKGVDSTLKIQPAELGDSAVYLCASSLAQEYEQYFGPGTRLTVT.

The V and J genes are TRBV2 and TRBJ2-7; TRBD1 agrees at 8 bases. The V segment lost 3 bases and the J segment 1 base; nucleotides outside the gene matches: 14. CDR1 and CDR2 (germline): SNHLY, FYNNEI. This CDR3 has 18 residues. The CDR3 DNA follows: TGTGCCAGCAGTGACAGAGACAGGGGCCGAAGAACATCCTACGAGCAGTACTTC. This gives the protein CASSDRDRGRRTSYEQYF.

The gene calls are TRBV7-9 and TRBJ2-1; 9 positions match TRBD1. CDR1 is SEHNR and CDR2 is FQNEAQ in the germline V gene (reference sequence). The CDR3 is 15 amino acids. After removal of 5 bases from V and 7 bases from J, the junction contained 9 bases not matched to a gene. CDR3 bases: TGTGCCAGCAGCCCCGGGACAGGGAGGCTTAATGAGCAGTTCTTC. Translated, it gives CASSPGTGRLNEQFF.